Following are 4 T cell receptor beta chains from one sample sequenced in a study of early T cells in non-severe SARS-CoV-2 infection. TCRdb fed the 5' RACE reads into MiXCR, producing one record per CDR3 protein. The sample includes 25,000 to 35,000 distinct CDR3 sequences, under 7.5% of them seen just once. Sequencing was done on a sample of whole blood. These receptors were obtained from an adult who was a healthcare worker with PCR-confirmed SARS-CoV-2 infection or an uninfected control (not recorded which).

This clonotype appeared many times. The chain uses TRBV11-2 and TRBJ2-5; D remains ambiguous. Looked up from germline, CDR1 is SGHAT and CDR2 is FQNNGV. The CDR3 is 13 residues long. Trimming pared 1 base from V and 2 bases from J, leaving 5 bases between. CDR3 loop: CASSLGDQETQYF. CDR3 bases: TGTGCCAGCAGCTTAGGAGATCAAGAGACCCAGTACTTC. The full variable domain, in which reference TRBV11-2 and TRBJ2-5 provide the parts outside the CDR3, is EAGVAQSPRYKIIEKRQSVAFWCNPISGHATLYWYQQILGQGPKLLIQFQNNGVVDDSQLPKDRFSAERLKGVDSTLKIQPAKLEDSAVYLCASSLGDQETQYFGPGTRLLVL.

J is TRBJ1-2 and V is TRBV7-9, with TRBD1 identical over 9 bases. The V segment lost 4 bases and the J segment 1 base; nucleotides outside the gene matches: 1. Germline V gene sequence: CDR1 SEHNR, CDR2 FQNEAQ (reference sequence). The CDR3 is made up of 14 amino acids. This CDR3 is CASSSGQGNYGYTF. The DNA for the CDR3 is TGTGCCAGCAGCTCGGGACAGGGTAACTATGGCTACACCTTC.

There are many counts of this clonotype. The chain combines TRBV12-3 or TRBV12-4 with TRBJ2-4; a possible D gene is TRBD2 (6 bases). Trimming left V 6 bases short and J 2 bases short, with 23 bases between. The CDR3 sequence is 18 residues long. CDR3 region: CASSYLRSSAYTKNIQYF. The CDR3 DNA reads TGTGCCAGCAGCTACCTTAGGTCTAGCGCCTACACCAAAAACATTCAGTACTTC.

As concerns this clonotype: It may be a read error: a sequence one base away is much more abundant. This chain joins TRBV10-3 and TRBJ1-2; D is unclear. Germline CDR1 ENHRY, CDR2 SYGVKD. CDR3 length: 11 amino acids. The CDR3, as DNA: TGTGCCAACAGTGGAAACTATGGCTACACCTTC. Translation gives CANSGNYGYTF.